The 22 T cell receptor beta chains presented below share a single source sample, sequenced in a study of shared clonotypes between healthy human individuals. The repertoire was sequenced with immunoSEQ multiplex PCR; TCRdb's copy has only in-frame clones and lacks some. In the table there are approximately 1,000,000 clones, 75% to 85% of which are singletons. Material for sequencing was memory CD4+ T cells from PBMCs. The subset: CD45RA-negative fraction. The receptors shown here come from a man in his late teens or twenties in good health. Some clones in this sample may be carry-over from other donors' samples.

The V and J genes are TRBV5-1 and TRBJ2-7; 8 nucleotides line up with TRBD1. The CDR3 is made up of 14 amino acids. CDR1 and CDR2 (germline): SGHRS, YFSETQ. V shed 7 bases and J 0 bases; nucleotides not matched to a gene: 6. The DNA for the CDR3 is TGCGCCAGCTGCTCCGGGACAGGCTCCTACGAGCAGTACTTC. Its protein product is CASCSGTGSYEQYF.

This clone was counted a few times. The chain has TRBV28 and TRBJ2-1; no firm D call. The CDR3 totals 13 residues. Germline CDR1 reads MDHEN; CDR2 reads SYDVKM. Deletions cut 7 bases from V and 5 bases from J, with 12 bases between. The CDR3 nucleotides are TGTGCCAGCACAGGTCCGATGCACAATGAGCAGTTCTTC. Its protein product is CASTGPMHNEQFF. The full variable domain, rest sourced from reference TRBV28 and TRBJ2-1, is DVKVTQSSRYLVKRTGEKVFLECVQDMDHENMFWYRQDPGLGLRLIYFSYDVKMKEKGDIPEGYSVSREKKERFSLILESASTNQTSMYLCASTGPMHNEQFFGPGTRLTVL.

This chain connects TRBV5-1 to TRBJ2-2, with 9 bases aligning to TRBD1. Germline V gives CDR1 SGHRS, CDR2 YFSETQ. This CDR3 spans 16 amino acids. Germline trimming cut 3 bases from V and 0 bases from J; bases unmatched to any gene: 3. CDR3 region: CASSWGQGPNTGELFF. The CDR3 DNA reads TGCGCCAGCAGCTGGGGACAGGGACCGAACACCGGGGAGCTGTTTTTT.

This chain connects TRBV9 to TRBJ1-4, with D possibly matching TRBD1 (5 bases). Germline CDR1 reads SGDLS; CDR2 reads YYNGEE. Trimming took off 3 bases at V and 7 bases at J, with 16 bases between the two ends. The CDR3 covers 15 residues. CDR3 amino acids: CASSGTGTPGEKLFF. The CDR3 region has the DNA TGTGCCAGCAGCGGAACAGGTACTCCCGGTGAAAAACTGTTTTTT.

The chain links TRBV5-3 to TRBJ2-2; 10 bases line up with TRBD1. TRBV5-3 is an ORF; its function is uncertain. Unmatched junction bases numbered 7, after V lost 4 bases and J lost 1 base. There are 17 residues in the CDR3. The CDR3 protein is CARSAGQGRVNTGELFF. The DNA of the CDR3 is TGTGCCAGAAGCGCGGGACAGGGGAGGGTGAACACCGGGGAGCTGTTTTTT.

The CDR3 coding sequence is TGTGCCAGCAGCGTAGCGGGACAACTATATGGCTACACCTTC. It translates to CASSVAGQLYGYTF. This chain joins TRBV9 and TRBJ1-2; maybe TRBD1 (6 bases). The ends were cut back, 0 bases at V and 5 bases at J, with 11 bases in the middle. Germline lookup yields CDR1 SGDLS and CDR2 YYNGEE. The CDR3 has 14 amino acids.

The V and J genes are TRBV7-3 and TRBJ1-5; no clear D. Per germline, CDR1 SGHTA and CDR2 FQGTGA. This CDR3 comprises 16 residues. V was cut by 3 bases and J by 9 bases, with 21 bases left in between. The CDR3 loop reads CASSFPSGNPRGPQHF. DNA for the CDR3: TGTGCCAGCAGCTTCCCGTCCGGAAACCCGCGGGGGCCCCAGCATTTT. The full variable domain, with the rest looked up from reference TRBV7-3 and TRBJ1-5, is GAGVSQTPSNKVTEKGKYVELRCDPISGHTALYWYRQSLGQGPEFLIYFQGTGAADDSGLPNDRFFAVRPEGSVSTLKIQRTERGDSAVYLCASSFPSGNPRGPQHFGDGTRLSIL.

This chain joins TRBV11-2 and TRBJ2-1; the match to TRBD2 covers 11 bases. Germline V gives CDR1 SGHAT, CDR2 FQNNGV. The CDR3 runs to 15 residues. The V gene end was trimmed by 1 base and the J gene end by 9 bases; junction bases not matched to a gene: 5. CDR3 coding DNA: TGTGCCAGCAGCTTAGTTAGCGGGGGGGAGAGTGAGCAGTTCTTC. Its protein product is CASSLVSGGESEQFF.

This sequence joins TRBV28 and TRBJ1-1, with D uncertain. From germline, CDR1 is MDHEN and CDR2 SYDVKM. The CDR3 covers 14 residues. Deletions cut 2 bases from V and 6 bases from J, with 13 bases between. CDR3 sequence (DNA): TGTGCCAGCAGTTTACCCGGCCCTATCTCTGAAGCTTTCTTT. The encoded protein is CASSLPGPISEAFF.

This chain joins TRBV6-5 and TRBJ1-2; 7 nucleotides agree with TRBD1. With 6 bases clipped from V and 8 bases from J, the junction kept 12 bases outside the gene matches. The CDR3 extends over 14 amino acids. The germline CDR1 and CDR2 sequences are MNHEY and SVGAGI. The CDR3 DNA reads as TGTGCCAGCAGATTCGATGACAGGGTAGGCGGCTACACCTTC. It specifies CASRFDDRVGGYTF.

CDR3 sequence: CASSLSTAANYEQYF. The CDR3 nucleotides are TGTGCCAGCAGCCTTTCTACGGCAGCCAACTACGAGCAGTACTTC. The rearrangement links TRBV7-6 to TRBJ2-7; D ambiguous. Per the germline V gene, CDR1 is SGHVS and CDR2 is FNYEAQ. Trimming pared 5 bases from V and 3 bases from J, leaving 17 bases between. The CDR3 totals 15 residues.

This clone was seen a single time. The chain couples TRBV6-1 to TRBJ2-1; no clear D gene. The CDR3 is 16 amino acids. Germline assignment: CDR1 MNHNS and CDR2 SASEGT. Trimming cost V 0 bases and J 9 bases, with 18 bases left between them. This CDR3 reads CASSEATPRPYGEQFF. CDR3 sequence (DNA): TGTGCCAGCAGTGAAGCGACCCCGCGGCCTTACGGTGAGCAGTTCTTC.

As regards this clone: The identical CDR3 is also encoded by other nucleotide sequences in the sample. The chain recombines TRBV10-1 with TRBJ2-6, with D uncertain. This CDR3 is built from 14 residues. Trimming took off 4 bases at V and 1 base at J, with 5 bases between the two ends. Germline-derived CDR1 and CDR2 are WNHNN and SYGVQD (reference sequence). The CDR3 region has the DNA TGCGCCAGCAGTGCTGGATCTGGGGCCAACGTCCTGACTTTC. Residues: CASSAGSGANVLTF.

The CDR3 loop is CATSRAHQSYSGNTIYF. The CDR3 DNA reads as TGTGCCACCTCCAGGGCCCACCAATCGTACTCTGGAAACACCATATATTTT. The rearrangement links TRBV28 to TRBJ1-3, with a tentative D call TRBD1 (5 bases). CDR1 and CDR2 (germline): MDHEN, SYDVKM. The CDR3 covers 17 residues. Trimming took off 10 bases at V and 0 bases at J, with 22 bases between the two ends.

J is TRBJ2-5 and V is TRBV5-1; perhaps TRBD2 as D (6 bases). V was clipped by 0 bases and J by 3 bases, with 18 bases between them. The CDR3 loop spans 17 amino acids. Germline lookup yields CDR1 SGHRS and CDR2 YFSETQ. CDR3 region: CASSLGVLGLSEETQYF. The DNA of the CDR3 is TGCGCCAGCAGCTTGGGGGTTTTGGGACTCTCTGAAGAGACCCAGTACTTC.

This clone was seen just once. The J gene is TRBJ2-1, the V gene TRBV5-1, with D possibly being TRBD1 (5 bases). The V gene's germline CDR1 is SGHRS and CDR2 YFSETQ. V lost 6 bases to trimming and J lost 3 bases, with 13 bases between them. The CDR3 totals 14 residues. CDR3 sequence reads: CASTTATGYNEQFF. In DNA form, the CDR3 reads TGCGCCAGCACGACTGCAACAGGCTACAATGAGCAGTTCTTC.

The CDR3 loop is CASLSPTLYNEQFF. The CDR3 DNA reads as TGTGCCAGCTTGAGCCCAACACTTTACAATGAGCAGTTCTTC. The gene calls are TRBV28 and TRBJ2-1; D is uncertain. This CDR3 is built from 14 residues. Germline CDR1 MDHEN, CDR2 SYDVKM. The V end was cut by 8 bases, the J end by 4 bases, with 15 bases between.

The chain joins TRBV19 to TRBJ1-4; D is undetermined. CDR3 length: 13 residues. Trimming shortened V by 2 bases and J by 8 bases, and 9 bases separated the two germline ends. From germline, CDR1 is LNHDA and CDR2 SQIVND (reference sequence). CDR3 region: CASSIRRNEKLFF. CDR3 DNA: TGTGCCAGTAGTATAAGAAGGAACGAAAAACTGTTTTTT.

Written as DNA, the CDR3 is TGTGCCAGCACCCAGACAGGCCAAAGCTCCTACGAGCAGTACTTC. As protein: CASTQTGQSSYEQYF. The chain recombines TRBV6-6 with TRBJ2-7; D is possibly TRBD1 (6 bases). The CDR3 consists of 15 residues. The germline gives CDR1 MNHNY, CDR2 SVGAGI (reference sequence). V was shortened by 7 bases and J by 0 bases, with 16 bases between the two germline ends.

The chain joins TRBV27 to TRBJ2-7; weak D call: TRBD2 (6 bases). Between the trimmed V and J ends, which lost 7 bases and 2 bases, there was a span of 15 bases. The CDR3 consists of 14 residues. Per the germline V gene, CDR1 is MNHEY and CDR2 is SMNVEV (reference sequence). CDR3 sequence (DNA): TGTGCCAGCAACGCCATTAGCGGACCCTACGAGCAGTACTTC. This encodes CASNAISGPYEQYF.

The CDR3 here is CASSLLAGGYTGELFF. CDR3 in DNA: TGTGCCAGCAGCTTACTAGCGGGAGGGTACACCGGGGAGCTGTTTTTT. The chain employs TRBV7-3 and TRBJ2-2, with 12 bases identical to TRBD2. The CDR3 extends over 16 amino acids. Germline CDR1 SGHTA, CDR2 FQGTGA. The trim removed 2 bases at V and 3 bases at J, leaving 1 base unmatched.

The chain carries TRBV5-1 and TRBJ2-3, with D possibly being TRBD2 (5 bases). The CDR3 runs 15 residues. Germline V CDR1 and CDR2: SGHRS, YFSETQ. V was pared by 3 bases and J by 8 bases, with 19 bases between. The CDR3: CASSSGPGTPVTQYF. CDR3 nucleotide sequence: TGCGCCAGCAGCTCCGGACCGGGAACACCGGTTACGCAGTATTTT.